Below are 8 T cell receptor beta chains sequenced from a single sample in a study of shared clonotypes between healthy human individuals. Method: immunoSEQ multiplex PCR; TCRdb's copy keeps in-frame clones and lacks some. The sample lists roughly 1,800,000 clones, just under 95% occurring once. The naive CD8 fraction comprised CD45RO-negative cells positively selected for CCR7 and excluded terminally differentiated effector memory CD45RA+ cells. The specimen was naive CD8+ T cells sorted from blood. Every receptor here comes from a man aged 18 to 30 in good health.

The V and J genes are TRBV7-2 and TRBJ2-1, with TRBD2 identical over 8 bases. Per germline, CDR1 SGHTA and CDR2 FQGNSA. V was pared by 0 bases and J by 4 bases, with 2 bases of the junction left unmatched. There are 15 residues in the CDR3. DNA for the CDR3: TGTGCCAGCAGCTTAGCAGCGGGAGTGTACAATGAGCAGTTCTTC. Translating gives CASSLAAGVYNEQFF. Combining the CDR3 with reference TRBV7-2 and TRBJ2-1 gives the whole variable domain GAGVSQSPSNKVTEKGKDVELRCDPISGHTALYWYRQSLGQGLEFLIYFQGNSAPDKSGLPSDRFSAERTGGSVSTLTIQRTQQEDSAVYLCASSLAAGVYNEQFFGPGTRLTVL.

The J gene is TRBJ1-2, the V gene TRBV30, with 8 positions matching TRBD1. The CDR3 has 14 amino acids. CDR1 GTSNPN and CDR2 SVGIG come from the germline V gene (reference sequence). V was clipped by 0 bases and J by 4 bases; unmatched bases: 4. CDR3 in DNA: TGTGCCTGGAGTGTACAAACAGGGGGCTATGGCTACACCTTC. Translating gives CAWSVQTGGYGYTF.

The J gene is TRBJ2-7, the V gene TRBV5-5; D uncertain. V was trimmed by 4 bases and J by 0 bases, leaving 14 bases between them. There are 15 residues in the CDR3. In germline, CDR1 is SGHKS, CDR2 YYEKEE (reference sequence). This CDR3 is CASSRRVQFSYEQYF. CDR3 nucleotides: TGTGCCAGCAGCCGTCGCGTCCAGTTCTCCTACGAGCAGTACTTC.

The sample holds one count of this clone. The chain combines TRBV6-6 with TRBJ1-5, with D unresolved. The CDR3 has 11 amino acids. With 5 bases removed from V and 5 bases from J, the gap between germline ends came to 4 bases. Per germline, CDR1 MNHNY and CDR2 SVGAGI (reference sequence). CDR3 sequence: CASSNDQPQHF. The CDR3 nucleotides are TGTGCCAGCAGTAACGATCAGCCCCAGCATTTT.

The rearrangement uses TRBV7-9 and TRBJ2-7; either TRBD1 or TRBD2 may supply D (5 bases each). The CDR3 has 12 residues. Trimming removed 5 bases from V and 6 bases from J, with 11 bases in between. Per germline, CDR1 SEHNR and CDR2 FQNEAQ (reference sequence). The CDR3 spells CASSGTRFEQYF. In DNA, the CDR3 is TGTGCCAGCAGCGGGACCCGCTTCGAGCAGTACTTC.

This clone was seen once. The rearrangement joins TRBV5-6 to TRBJ1-2; 11 nucleotides line up with TRBD1. Per the germline V gene, CDR1 is SGHDT and CDR2 is YYEEEE. V shed 3 bases and J 2 bases; nucleotides not matched to a gene: 3. The CDR3 totals 15 residues. The CDR3 protein is CASSSGQGANYGYTF. CDR3 bases: TGTGCCAGCAGCTCTGGACAGGGGGCCAACTATGGCTACACCTTC.

The rearrangement links TRBV5-6 to TRBJ1-1, with 12 bases matching TRBD1. This CDR3 comprises 15 residues. Per the germline V gene, CDR1 is SGHDT and CDR2 is YYEEEE. V lost 0 bases and J lost 8; bases outside the gene matches: 5. CDR3 DNA: TGTGCCAGCAGCTTGGAAGGGACAGGGGGCCTCGAAGCTTTCTTT. As protein: CASSLEGTGGLEAFF. Full variable domain (missing parts from reference TRBV5-6 and TRBJ1-1): DAGVTQSPTHLIKTRGQQVTLRCSPKSGHDTVSWYQQALGQGPQFIFQYYEEEERQRGNFPDRFSGHQFPNYSSELNVNALLLGDSALYLCASSLEGTGGLEAFFGQGTRLTVV.

The chain has TRBV5-4 and TRBJ2-7; D perhaps matches TRBD2 (7 bases). Germline CDR1 is SGHNT and CDR2 is YYREEE (reference sequence). V was clipped by 1 base and J by 2 bases, with 16 bases between them. The CDR3 runs 16 residues. The CDR3 region is CASSLRGGLATYEQYF. CDR3 sequence (DNA): TGTGCCAGCAGCTTGAGGGGGGGGCTAGCAACCTACGAGCAGTACTTC.